Listed here are 24 T cell receptor beta chains from one sample, sequenced in a study of cytomegalovirus exposure and HLA in healthy donors. 13 Jbeta primers and 60 Vbeta primers were used for the PCR. Sequenced by immunoSEQ multiplex PCR; TCRdb stores in-frame clones only, minus some. The table includes around 36,000 clones, roughly 88% detected once. The sequenced sample consisted of PBMCs. These TCRs come from a woman in her thirties or forties in good health and CMV-seropositive.

V usage is TRBV30 and J usage is TRBJ1-2; 8 positions agree with TRBD1. With V trimmed by 8 bases and J by 5 bases, 10 bases remained unmatched. CDR3 length: 13 residues. Germline CDR1 is GTSNPN and CDR2 is SVGIG (reference sequence). The CDR3 loop reads CARYGTGGYGYTF. The DNA for the CDR3 is TGTGCCCGCTATGGAACAGGGGGTTATGGCTACACCTTC. Variable domain in full (rest from reference TRBV30 and TRBJ1-2): SQTIHQWPATLVQPVGSPLSLECTVEGTSNPNLYWYRQAAGRGLQLLFYSVGIGQISSEVPQNLSASRPQDRQFILSSKKLLLSDSGFYLCARYGTGGYGYTFGSGTRLTVV.

The chain couples TRBV4-3 to TRBJ1-6, with TRBD1 identical over 7 bases. This CDR3 has 14 residues. Per germline, CDR1 LGHNA and CDR2 YSLEER. V gave up 4 bases and J gave up 5 bases; unmatched junction bases: 2. The CDR3 nucleotides read TGCGCCAGCAGCCGGGGACAGAATAATTCACCCCTCCACTTT. It yields the protein CASSRGQNNSPLHF.

The chain has TRBV5-6 and TRBJ2-2; TRBD2 agrees at 9 bases. Germline-derived CDR1 and CDR2 are SGHDT and YYEEEE. This CDR3 has 16 residues. J gave up 3 bases and V 3 bases, and 6 bases lay outside the gene matches. The CDR3 DNA sequence: TGTGCCAGCAGCTCCACTAGCGGGTCGTACACCGGGGAGCTGTTTTTT. Translation gives CASSSTSGSYTGELFF.

The chain uses TRBV30 and TRBJ2-7, with 7 nucleotides matching TRBD1. Germline V gene sequence: CDR1 GTSNPN, CDR2 SVGIG (reference sequence). Unmatched junction bases numbered 11, after V lost 2 bases and J lost 1 base. The CDR3 contains 16 residues. The CDR3 nucleotides are TGTGCCTGGAGTTACCGGACAGGATACGAATCCTACGAGCAGTACTTC. It codes for CAWSYRTGYESYEQYF. Supplemented by reference TRBV30 and TRBJ2-7, the full variable domain reads SQTIHQWPATLVQPVGSPLSLECTVEGTSNPNLYWYRQAAGRGLQLLFYSVGIGQISSEVPQNLSASRPQDRQFILSSKKLLLSDSGFYLCAWSYRTGYESYEQYFGPGTRLTVT.

This sequence joins TRBV7-2 and TRBJ1-5; TRBD1 matches at 7 bases. Germline V gene lookup returns CDR1 SGHTA and CDR2 FQGNSA. The CDR3 contains 16 residues. V trimming: 1 base; J trimming: 7 bases; junction bases outside the gene matches: 10. The CDR3 loop reads CASSLEGQTKRQPQHF. The CDR3 nucleotides read TGTGCCAGCAGCTTAGAGGGACAGACGAAACGGCAGCCCCAGCATTTT.

The CDR3: CASSLYRHTEAFF. Written as DNA, the CDR3 is TGTGCCAGCAGCTTATACAGACACACTGAAGCTTTCTTT. The chain couples TRBV7-3 to TRBJ1-1, with unresolved D. The V gene's germline CDR1 is SGHTA and CDR2 FQGTGA. This CDR3 is built from 13 residues. V lost 2 bases and J lost 3, with 7 bases in between.

The chain employs TRBV29-1 and TRBJ2-3, with 9 positions matching TRBD1. This CDR3 spans 14 amino acids. Per the germline V gene, CDR1 is SQVTM and CDR2 is ANQGSEA. V was pared by 4 bases and J by 5 bases, with 7 bases of the junction left unmatched. The CDR3 sequence: CSVGPGQGGDTQYF. DNA of the CDR3: TGCAGCGTTGGACCGGGACAGGGAGGAGATACGCAGTATTTT.

V and J are TRBV2 and TRBJ1-6; no clear D. V was pared by 1 base and J by 9 bases, with 13 bases between. There are 15 residues in the CDR3. CDR1 and CDR2 from the germline V gene are SNHLY and FYNNEI. The CDR3 DNA reads TGTGCCAGCAGTGAAGGGGTATTATCAGGTTCACCCCTCCACTTT. Its protein product is CASSEGVLSGSPLHF.

J is TRBJ2-7 and V is TRBV29-1; 10 bases fit TRBD2. The CDR3 loop spans 15 amino acids. Germline V gene sequence: CDR1 SQVTM, CDR2 ANQGSEA. V shed 3 bases, J shed 0 bases, and the junction held 5 bases outside the gene matches. CDR3 amino acids: CSVEASGGSSYEQYF. The CDR3, as DNA: TGCAGCGTTGAGGCTAGCGGGGGAAGCTCCTACGAGCAGTACTTC.

This sequence joins TRBV5-1 and TRBJ2-5; TRBD1 matches 7 bases. The DNA end is a closer match to TRBJ2-7, so the J assignment may be wrong. CDR1 and CDR2 from the germline V gene are SGHRS and YFSETQ. There are 14 residues in the CDR3. This CDR3 reads CASSWTGGSHEQYF. DNA of the CDR3: TGCGCCAGCAGCTGGACAGGTGGTAGCCACGAGCAGTACTTC.

The chain couples TRBV19 to TRBJ1-6, with TRBD1 as a possible D gene (6 bases). Germline loops: CDR1 LNHDA, CDR2 SQIVND (reference sequence). Trimming removed 7 bases from V and 4 bases from J, with 14 bases in between. The CDR3 consists of 15 residues. The CDR3 loop is CASMGGPGYNSPLHF. CDR3 bases: TGTGCCAGTATGGGGGGGCCGGGGTATAATTCACCCCTCCACTTT.

The chain employs TRBV7-2 and TRBJ2-5, with 10 bases matching TRBD1. The CDR3 runs 14 residues. CDR1 and CDR2 (germline): SGHTA, FQGNSA. J gave up 4 bases and V 5 bases, and 4 bases lay outside the gene matches. The CDR3 sequence: CASSLDRGPETQYF. CDR3 DNA: TGTGCCAGCAGCCTCGACAGGGGGCCAGAGACCCAGTACTTC. Combining the CDR3 with reference TRBV7-2 and TRBJ2-5 gives the whole variable domain GAGVSQSPSNKVTEKGKDVELRCDPISGHTALYWYRQSLGQGLEFLIYFQGNSAPDKSGLPSDRFSAERTGGSVSTLTIQRTQQEDSAVYLCASSLDRGPETQYFGPGTRLLVL.

This chain uses TRBV5-1 with TRBJ2-5, with D uncertain. This CDR3 has 13 amino acids. CDR1 and CDR2 (germline): SGHRS, YFSETQ. V was clipped by 4 bases and J by 4 bases, with 11 bases between them. CDR3 residues: CASSPSLAETQYF. CDR3 coding DNA: TGCGCCAGCAGCCCCTCATTGGCAGAGACCCAGTACTTC.

The chain is built from TRBV4-3 and TRBJ2-5; D might be TRBD1 (6 bases). Deletions cut 2 bases from V and 7 bases from J, with 17 bases between. The germline V gene encodes CDR1 LGHNA and CDR2 YSLEER. The CDR3 consists of 15 residues. The chain's CDR3 is CASSQQNTGTVTQYF. In DNA form, the CDR3 reads TGCGCCAGCAGCCAACAAAACACAGGGACGGTGACCCAGTACTTC.

V is TRBV7-7 and J is TRBJ2-5; D gene ambiguous. CDR1 is SSHAT and CDR2 is FNYEAQ in the germline V gene (reference sequence). This CDR3 spans 13 amino acids. Trimming pared 3 bases from V and 3 bases from J, leaving 8 bases between. The CDR3 DNA is TGTGCCAGCAGCTTCGAGGAAAAAGAGACCCAGTACTTC. The encoded protein is CASSFEEKETQYF.

This chain joins TRBV2 and TRBJ1-1; possibly TRBD1 for D (6 bases). CDR3 size: 14 residues. Looked up from germline, CDR1 is SNHLY and CDR2 is FYNNEI. V gave up 7 bases and J gave up 3 bases, with 15 bases separating them. The CDR3 region has the DNA TGTGCCAGCAAAAGCAGGGGTTGGGACACTGAAGCTTTCTTT. As protein: CASKSRGWDTEAFF.

This clone was found once. This sequence joins TRBV7-2 and TRBJ2-3; D is unresolved. V shed 1 base and J shed 5 bases, with 10 bases lying between them. This CDR3 comprises 14 residues. Germline CDR1 is SGHTA and CDR2 is FQGNSA. The CDR3: CASSLVAGRDTQYF. In nucleotides, the CDR3 is TGTGCCAGCAGCTTAGTAGCCGGCAGAGATACGCAGTATTTT. Combining the CDR3 with reference TRBV7-2 and TRBJ2-3 gives the whole variable domain GAGVSQSPSNKVTEKGKDVELRCDPISGHTALYWYRQSLGQGLEFLIYFQGNSAPDKSGLPSDRFSAERTGGSVSTLTIQRTQQEDSAVYLCASSLVAGRDTQYFGPGTRLTVL.

This sequence joins TRBV10-2 and TRBJ2-5; the D is unclear. The CDR3 has 13 amino acids. Germline assignment: CDR1 WSHSY and CDR2 SAAADI. Trimming shortened V by 2 bases and J by 2 bases, and 6 bases separated the two germline ends. The CDR3 DNA is TGCGCCAGCAGTGAGACCCAGCAAGAGACCCAGTACTTC. It specifies CASSETQQETQYF.

V and J are TRBV9 and TRBJ2-5; a possible D gene is TRBD2 (5 bases). The V end lost 4 bases, the J end lost 3 bases, and 19 bases lay between the germline ends. CDR3 length: 16 residues. Germline values: CDR1 SGDLS, CDR2 YYNGEE. The CDR3 nucleotides read TGTGCCAGCAGCCCTAAAGGACTCGACTTAAAAGAGACCCAGTACTTC. Translating it yields CASSPKGLDLKETQYF.

This sequence joins TRBV19 and TRBJ2-3, with D possibly being TRBD2 (5 bases). Trimming took 5 bases from V and 1 from J, leaving 19 bases between them. CDR1 is LNHDA, CDR2 SQIVND, per germline (reference sequence). This CDR3 spans 17 amino acids. CDR3 region: CASSPQDSKWGTDTQYF. The CDR3 DNA sequence: TGTGCCAGTAGTCCCCAGGACTCCAAGTGGGGCACAGATACGCAGTATTTT.

The chain recombines TRBV9 with TRBJ1-1; D is undetermined. This CDR3 region has 13 residues. Trimming pared 0 bases from V and 0 bases from J, leaving 3 bases between. From germline, CDR1 is SGDLS and CDR2 YYNGEE. This CDR3 is CASSVVMNTEAFF. Written as DNA, the CDR3 is TGTGCCAGCAGCGTAGTAATGAACACTGAAGCTTTCTTT. Full variable domain (rest looked up from reference TRBV9 and TRBJ1-1): DSGVTQTPKHLITATGQRVTLRCSPRSGDLSVYWYQQSLDQGLQFLIQYYNGEERAKGNILERFSAQQFPDLHSELNLSSLELGDSALYFCASSVVMNTEAFFGQGTRLTVV.

This chain uses TRBV10-3 with TRBJ1-1, with D unresolved. There are 13 residues in the CDR3. The V end was cut by 11 bases, the J end by 2 bases, with 15 bases between. Germline-derived CDR1 and CDR2 are ENHRY and SYGVKD. CDR3 sequence reads: CASSREPNTEAFF. The DNA of the CDR3 is TGTGCCTCCTCGAGGGAGCCAAACACTGAAGCTTTCTTT.

The chain is built from TRBV14 and TRBJ2-1; the match to TRBD1 covers 7 bases. Germline trimming cut 1 base from V and 9 bases from J; bases unmatched to any gene: 3. The CDR3 totals 13 residues. CDR1 and CDR2 from the germline V gene are SGHDN and FVKESK. CDR3 amino acids: CASSQGGGIEQFF. CDR3 bases: TGTGCCAGCAGCCAAGGAGGGGGCATTGAGCAGTTCTTC.

CDR3: CASSGGLTFNQPQHF. CDR3 bases: TGTGCCAGCAGTGGCGGTCTTACATTCAATCAGCCCCAGCATTTT. This chain connects TRBV6-1 to TRBJ1-5; no clear D. The CDR3 length is 15 residues. Germline V gives CDR1 MNHNS, CDR2 SASEGT. V was clipped by 4 bases and J by 3 bases, with 13 bases between them.